Here is one TCR beta chain with its context. Its antigen is currently unknown. The data derive from a study of beta chain features in type 1 diabetes. Study-wide results and limits: Insertion counts at VDJ junctions were lower in type 1 diabetes patients, who also showed more deletions there. A closer apparent resemblance between naive, central memory and Treg TCRB repertoires was seen in patients than in healthy donors. Moderately but significantly shorter TCRB CDR3s were found in Type 1 diabetes patients in all four CD4+ subsets.

CDR3 size: 14 residues. Germline-derived CDR1 and CDR2 are SGHRS and YFSETQ. The V gene end was trimmed by 4 bases and the J gene end by 2 bases; junction bases not matched to a gene: 3. Reverse transcription of all isolated RNA meant that expressed TCRB transcripts were sequenced. About 4 million reads per sample were averaged for naive, central memory and regulatory samples. Produced via immunoSEQ multiplex PCR; TCRdb's table is partial and in-frame only. This sample has around 250,000 clones, with about 15% found just once. The sample was naive CD4+ T cells from blood. The J gene is TRBJ2-5, the V gene TRBV5-1, with TRBD2 matching 9 bases. The sequence was obtained from a man under 40 with type 1 diabetes. Here the CDR3 DNA reads TGCGCCAGCAGCGCTAGCGGGGCGCAAGAGACCCAGTACTTC. Its protein product is CASSASGAQETQYF.